This TCR beta chain was sequenced for a study of blood T cell repertoires in COVID-19 (TCRdb year 2020). About the investigation overall: Samples from collaborators originated in the United States, Italy and Spain and spanned both the acute and convalescent phases of COVID-19. The repertoires were released in a freely available public database meant as a resource for research on the immune response to SARS-CoV-2. The sample metadata nearly always contained a de-identified subject ID, COVID-19 status, age in years and sex. Samples came from the ongoing ImmuneRACE study (first 160 participants) plus 1,254 subjects from 6 global collaborators. Where available, HLA class I and class II types were obtained from metadata supplied by the sample provider rather than from assay-based typing. The prospective study material was composed of cDNA or gDNA derived from T cells, B-cell-depleted T cells, or PBMCs. The dataset comprised deeply sampled blood TCRbeta repertoires from subjects exposed to, actively infected with, or recovered from COVID-19.

In Seattle, one collaborating source enrolled patients while the infection was active and tracked those patients longitudinally over the course of disease. The collaborating institutions used their own protocols to collect whole blood in K2EDTA tubes. For TCRbeta analysis, collaborators shipped samples as frozen whole blood, isolated PBMCs, or DNA extracted from either of those sample types. Taken from the germline V gene, the CDR1 and CDR2 loops are SQVTM and ANQGSEA. V is shortened by 4 bases, J by 0 bases, and the region joining them spans 15 bases. The CDR3 runs 15 amino acids, cysteine and phenylalanine included. The retained sequence is limited to the CDR3, 45 bases, with the frame set at the first base. The immunoSEQ Assay, a bias-controlled multiplex PCR, was used to amplify TCRbeta CDR3 regions from genomic DNA. The study's processing was this. The number of nucleated cells in each sample was estimated by amplification of reference gene primers within the assay. To quantify the absolute abundance of each unique TCRbeta CDR3 rearrangement, sequence reads were collapsed and filtered. For each sample, productive Simpson clonality was calculated by taking the square root of Simpson's diversity index across productive rearrangements. TCRdb carries this immuneACCESS record with in-frame sequences only. Its versions omit some clonotypes, under half of them owing to an unresolved V gene in the studies checked, with the rest unexplained. D and trimming were read from the DNA, whereas the V and J calls and clone size are those reported in that table. This sample comprises 250,000 to 300,000 clones, approximately 93% of them detected only once. The ten top clones hold roughly 2.3% of the sample.

In this sample, this clone turned up once. Its antigen is still unknown. Per-nucleotide qualities are absent, and no much larger clonotype sits a single base away. Overall study results and their limits: How much clinical and demographic metadata was included differed by source and by participant, and the metadata was provided uncurated.

The sample was peripheral blood. The V and J genes are TRBV29-1 and TRBJ1-1, with TRBD1 tentatively as D gene (6 bases match). The source is a woman in her twenties or thirties with COVID-19, enrolled during active disease. The nucleotide sequence is TGCAGCGTTGTGGACAGCGGGGCCATGAACACTGAAGCTTTCTTT. Translated, this gives CSVVDSGAMNTEAFF.